This TCR beta chain was recorded in a study of blood T cells in healthy people across ages. The second PCR ran roughly 6 to 12 cycles with a sample-barcoded 5' primer and J-beta primers. From the 5' RACE reads, TCRdb called clonotypes with MiXCR, one entry per CDR3 protein. The sample yields roughly 730,000 distinct CDR3 sequences, approximately 53% seen once. Concerning this clonotype itself: Its antigen is still unknown.

Study-wide findings and caveats: Versus aged donors, long-lived donors had higher diversity and more naive CD4+ cells.

The CDR3 is made up of 13 amino acids. The V end was cut by 7 bases, the J end by 1 base, with 10 bases between. Germline loops: CDR1 SNHLY, CDR2 FYNNEI. Material: blood. The V call is TRBV2, the J call TRBJ1-2; D might be TRBD1 (5 bases). The receptor was isolated from a man aged 40-55 years in good health. CDR3: CASTLGDNYGYTF. CDR3 bases: TGTGCCAGCACCCTAGGGGATAACTATGGCTACACCTTC.